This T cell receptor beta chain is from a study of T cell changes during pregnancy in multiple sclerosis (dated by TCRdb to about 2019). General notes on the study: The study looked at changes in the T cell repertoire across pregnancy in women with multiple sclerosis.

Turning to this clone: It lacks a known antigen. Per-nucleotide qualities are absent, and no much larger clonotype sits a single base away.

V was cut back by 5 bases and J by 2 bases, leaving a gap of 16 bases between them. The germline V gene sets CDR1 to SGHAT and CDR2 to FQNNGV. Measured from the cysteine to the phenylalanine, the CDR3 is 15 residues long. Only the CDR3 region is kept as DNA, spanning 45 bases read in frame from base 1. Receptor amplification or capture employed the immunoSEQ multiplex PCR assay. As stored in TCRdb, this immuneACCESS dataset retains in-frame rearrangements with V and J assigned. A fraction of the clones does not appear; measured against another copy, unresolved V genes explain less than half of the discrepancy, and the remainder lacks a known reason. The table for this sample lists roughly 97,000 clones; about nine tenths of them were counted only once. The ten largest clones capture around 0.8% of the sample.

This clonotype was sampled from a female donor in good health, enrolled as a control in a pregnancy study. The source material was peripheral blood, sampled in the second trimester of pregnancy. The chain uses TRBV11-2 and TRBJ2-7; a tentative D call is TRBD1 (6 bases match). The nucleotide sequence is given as TGTGCCAGCAGCCTACAGACAGGACCCACCTACGAGCAGTACTTC. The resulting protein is CASSLQTGPTYEQYF.